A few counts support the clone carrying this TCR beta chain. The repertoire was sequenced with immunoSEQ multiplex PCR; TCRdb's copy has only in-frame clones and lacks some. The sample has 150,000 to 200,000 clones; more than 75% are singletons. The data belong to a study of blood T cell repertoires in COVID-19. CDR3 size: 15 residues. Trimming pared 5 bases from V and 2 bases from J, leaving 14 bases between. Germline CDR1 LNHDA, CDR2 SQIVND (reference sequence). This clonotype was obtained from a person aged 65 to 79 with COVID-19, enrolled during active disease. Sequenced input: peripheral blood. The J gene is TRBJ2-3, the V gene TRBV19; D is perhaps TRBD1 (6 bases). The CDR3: CASSVPGEPTDTQYF. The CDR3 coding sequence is TGTGCCAGTAGTGTGCCAGGGGAGCCCACAGATACGCAGTATTTT.